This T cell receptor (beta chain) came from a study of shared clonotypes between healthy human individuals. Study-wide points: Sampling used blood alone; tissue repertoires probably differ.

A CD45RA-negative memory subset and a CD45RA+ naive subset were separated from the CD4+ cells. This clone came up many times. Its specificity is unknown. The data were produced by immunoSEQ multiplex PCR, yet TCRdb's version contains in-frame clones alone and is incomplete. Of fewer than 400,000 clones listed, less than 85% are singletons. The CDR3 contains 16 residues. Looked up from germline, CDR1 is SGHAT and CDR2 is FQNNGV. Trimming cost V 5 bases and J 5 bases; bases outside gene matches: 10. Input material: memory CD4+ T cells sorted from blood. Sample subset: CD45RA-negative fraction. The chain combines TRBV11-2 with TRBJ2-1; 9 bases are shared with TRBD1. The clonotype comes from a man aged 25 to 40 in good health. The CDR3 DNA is TGTGCCAGCAGCGAAAAGCCGGGACAGGGACACAATGAGCAGTTCTTC. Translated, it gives CASSEKPGQGHNEQFF.